A selection of T cell receptor beta chains follows, all from one sample in a study of blood T cell repertoires in COVID-19. Using immunoSEQ multiplex PCR, the repertoire was profiled, and TCRdb retains in-frame clones only, with some absent. The profile covers about 200,000 clones, with approximately 87% appearing a single time and 0.75% to 0.9% taken by the ten largest. Sequencing was performed on peripheral blood. The receptors were gathered from a woman in her seventies with acute or convalescent COVID-19. The CDR3 runs from the conserved cysteine through the conserved F or W. D genes are given only for firm matches.

J gene: TRBJ1-5; V gene: TRBV28; D gene: .; CDR3 length: 15; CDR3 protein: CASREQLGEGQPQHF
J gene: TRBJ2-7; V gene: TRBV6-5; D gene: .; CDR3 length: 14; CDR3 protein: CASSRTGSSYEQYF
J gene: TRBJ2-1; V gene: TRBV6-5; D gene: .; CDR3 length: 15; CDR3 protein: CASRPRKSSYNEQFF
J gene: TRBJ1-3; V gene: TRBV28; D gene: .; CDR3 length: 16; CDR3 protein: CASSPPDRSSGNTIYF
J gene: TRBJ1-2; V gene: TRBV5-8; D gene: .; CDR3 length: 13; CDR3 protein: CASSRDRGRGYTF
J gene: TRBJ2-1; V gene: TRBV11-2; D gene: TRBD2; CDR3 length: 15; CDR3 protein: CASSPRGGWYNEQFF
J gene: TRBJ2-7; V gene: TRBV18; D gene: TRBD1; CDR3 length: 19; CDR3 protein: CASSPARTGGGASYYEQYF
J gene: TRBJ1-1; V gene: TRBV2; D gene: .; CDR3 length: 14; CDR3 protein: CASSEAGFGGEAFF
J gene: TRBJ1-5; V gene: TRBV6-1; D gene: .; CDR3 length: 15; CDR3 protein: CASSEEGLRNQPQHF
J gene: TRBJ1-5; V gene: TRBV2; D gene: TRBD1; CDR3 length: 14; CDR3 protein: CASSSGQGNPPQHF
J gene: TRBJ1-1; V gene: TRBV7-2; D gene: .; CDR3 length: 13; CDR3 protein: CASSFGMVESTFF
J gene: TRBJ2-2; V gene: TRBV3-1/TRBV3-2; D gene: TRBD1; CDR3 length: 15; CDR3 protein: CASSLGGANTGELFF
J gene: TRBJ1-5; V gene: TRBV28; D gene: .; CDR3 length: 13; CDR3 protein: CAIQGGGNQPQHF
J gene: TRBJ2-3; V gene: TRBV9; D gene: TRBD2; CDR3 length: 18; CDR3 protein: CASSVAPNSGRATDTQYF
J gene: TRBJ1-1; V gene: TRBV2; D gene: .; CDR3 length: 14; CDR3 protein: CASSLEGFNTEAFF
J gene: TRBJ1-4; V gene: TRBV5-1; D gene: TRBD1; CDR3 length: 17; CDR3 protein: CASSSFGQGATNEKLFF
J gene: TRBJ1-1; V gene: TRBV28; D gene: TRBD1; CDR3 length: 16; CDR3 protein: CASSLLSAGGRTEAFF
J gene: TRBJ2-1; V gene: TRBV10-2; D gene: .; CDR3 length: 15; CDR3 protein: CASSDRDRVQNEQFF
J gene: TRBJ2-3; V gene: TRBV5-1; D gene: TRBD2; CDR3 length: 16; CDR3 protein: CASSLPLAGVTDTQYF